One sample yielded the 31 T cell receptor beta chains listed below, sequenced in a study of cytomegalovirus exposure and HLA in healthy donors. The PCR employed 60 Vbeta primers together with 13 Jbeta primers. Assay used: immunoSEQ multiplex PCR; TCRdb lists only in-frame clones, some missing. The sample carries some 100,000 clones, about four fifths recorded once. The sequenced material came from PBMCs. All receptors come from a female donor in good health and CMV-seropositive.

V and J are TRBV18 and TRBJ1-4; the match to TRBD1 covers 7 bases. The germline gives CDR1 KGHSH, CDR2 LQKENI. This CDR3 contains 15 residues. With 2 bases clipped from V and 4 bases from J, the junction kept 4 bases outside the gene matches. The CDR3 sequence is CASSPLGQLNEKLFF. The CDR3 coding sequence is TGTGCCAGCTCACCATTGGGACAGCTTAATGAAAAACTGTTTTTT.

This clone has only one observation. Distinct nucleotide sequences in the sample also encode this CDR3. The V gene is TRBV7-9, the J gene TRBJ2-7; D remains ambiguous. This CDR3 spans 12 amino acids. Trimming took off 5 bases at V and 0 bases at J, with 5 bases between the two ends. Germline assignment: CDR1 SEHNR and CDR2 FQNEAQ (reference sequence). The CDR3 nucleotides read TGTGCCAGCAGCCCGGGCTCCTACGAGCAGTACTTC. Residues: CASSPGSYEQYF.

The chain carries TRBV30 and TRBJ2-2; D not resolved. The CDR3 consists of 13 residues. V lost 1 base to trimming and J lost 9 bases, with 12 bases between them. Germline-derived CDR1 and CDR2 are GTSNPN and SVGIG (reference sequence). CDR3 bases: TGTGCCTGGAGTGCCCTGAGTTCTTGGGAGCTGTTTTTT. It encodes CAWSALSSWELFF.

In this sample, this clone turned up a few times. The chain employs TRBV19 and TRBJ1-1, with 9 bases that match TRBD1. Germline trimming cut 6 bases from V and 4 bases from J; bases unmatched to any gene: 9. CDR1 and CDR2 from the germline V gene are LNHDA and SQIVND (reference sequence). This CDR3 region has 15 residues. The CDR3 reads CASSQGQGWATEAFF. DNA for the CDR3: TGTGCCAGTAGCCAGGGACAGGGTTGGGCCACTGAAGCTTTCTTT.

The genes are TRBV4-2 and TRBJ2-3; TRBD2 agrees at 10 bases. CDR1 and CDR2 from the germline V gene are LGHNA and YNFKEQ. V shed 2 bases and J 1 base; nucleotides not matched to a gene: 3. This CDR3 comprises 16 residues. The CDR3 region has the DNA TGTGCCAGCAGCCAACCCGGGACTAGCGGCACAGATACGCAGTATTTT. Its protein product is CASSQPGTSGTDTQYF.

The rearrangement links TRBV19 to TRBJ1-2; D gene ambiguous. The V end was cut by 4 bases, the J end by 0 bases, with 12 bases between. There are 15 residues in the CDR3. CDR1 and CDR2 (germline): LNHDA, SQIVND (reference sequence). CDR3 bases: TGTGCCAGTAGTAAGTCGTCACTAGCTAACTATGGCTACACCTTC. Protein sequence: CASSKSSLANYGYTF.

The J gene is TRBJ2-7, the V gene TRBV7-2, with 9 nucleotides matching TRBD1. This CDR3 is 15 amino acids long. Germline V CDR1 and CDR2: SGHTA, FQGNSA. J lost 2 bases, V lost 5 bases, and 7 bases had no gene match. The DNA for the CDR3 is TGTGCCAGCAGCACCCCGGGACAGGGAACCTACGAGCAGTACTTC. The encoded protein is CASSTPGQGTYEQYF.

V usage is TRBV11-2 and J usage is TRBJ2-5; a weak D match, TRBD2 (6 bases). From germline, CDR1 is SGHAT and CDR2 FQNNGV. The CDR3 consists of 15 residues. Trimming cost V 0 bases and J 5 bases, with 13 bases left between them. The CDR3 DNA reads TGTGCCAGCAGCTTAGATCGGGGCGGGGTGGAGACCCAGTACTTC. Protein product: CASSLDRGGVETQYF. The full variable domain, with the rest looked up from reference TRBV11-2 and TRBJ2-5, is EAGVAQSPRYKIIEKRQSVAFWCNPISGHATLYWYQQILGQGPKLLIQFQNNGVVDDSQLPKDRFSAERLKGVDSTLKIQPAKLEDSAVYLCASSLDRGGVETQYFGPGTRLLVL.

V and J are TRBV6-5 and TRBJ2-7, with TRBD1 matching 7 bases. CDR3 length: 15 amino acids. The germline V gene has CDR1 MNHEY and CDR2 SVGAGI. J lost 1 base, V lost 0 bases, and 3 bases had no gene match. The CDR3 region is CASSYSRDRSYEQYF. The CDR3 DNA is TGTGCCAGCAGTTACTCCCGGGACAGATCCTACGAGCAGTACTTC.

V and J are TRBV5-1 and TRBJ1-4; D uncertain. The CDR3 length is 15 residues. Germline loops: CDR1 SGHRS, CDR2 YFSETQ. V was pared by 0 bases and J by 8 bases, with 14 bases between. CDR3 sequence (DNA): TGCGCCAGCAGCTTGGGTGGGGTAACGGGAGAAAAACTGTTTTTT. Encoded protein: CASSLGGVTGEKLFF.

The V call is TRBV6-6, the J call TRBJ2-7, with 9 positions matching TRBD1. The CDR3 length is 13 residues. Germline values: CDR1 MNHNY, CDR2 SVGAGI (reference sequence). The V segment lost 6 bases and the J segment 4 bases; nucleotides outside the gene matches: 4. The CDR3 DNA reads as TGTGCCAGCAGACTGGGACAGGGTTACGAGCAGTACTTC. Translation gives CASRLGQGYEQYF.

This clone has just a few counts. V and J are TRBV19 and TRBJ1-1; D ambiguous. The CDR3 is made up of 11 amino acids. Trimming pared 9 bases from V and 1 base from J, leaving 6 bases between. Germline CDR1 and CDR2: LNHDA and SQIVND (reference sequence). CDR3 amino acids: CASLGNTEAFF. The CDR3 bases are TGTGCCAGCCTCGGGAACACTGAAGCTTTCTTT.

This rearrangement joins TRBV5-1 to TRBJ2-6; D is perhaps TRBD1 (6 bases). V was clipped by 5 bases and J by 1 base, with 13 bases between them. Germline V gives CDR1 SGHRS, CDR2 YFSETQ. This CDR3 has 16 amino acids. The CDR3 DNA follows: TGCGCCAGCAGGACCCAGGGGAAGTCTGGGGCCAACGTCCTGACTTTC. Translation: CASRTQGKSGANVLTF.

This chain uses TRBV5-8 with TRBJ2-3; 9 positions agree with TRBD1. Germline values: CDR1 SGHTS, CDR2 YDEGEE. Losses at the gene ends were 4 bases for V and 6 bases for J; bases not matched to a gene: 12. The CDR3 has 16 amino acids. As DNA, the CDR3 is TGTGCCAGCAGCAGAGGACAGGGGACCTTTGGGGATACGCAGTATTTT. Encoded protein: CASSRGQGTFGDTQYF.

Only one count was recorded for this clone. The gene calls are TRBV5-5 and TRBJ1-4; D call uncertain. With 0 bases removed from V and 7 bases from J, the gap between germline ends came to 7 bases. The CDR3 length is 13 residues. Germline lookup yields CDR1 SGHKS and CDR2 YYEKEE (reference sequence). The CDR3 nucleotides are TGTGCCAGCAGCTTGGTATCGGGTGAAAAACTGTTTTTT. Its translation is CASSLVSGEKLFF.

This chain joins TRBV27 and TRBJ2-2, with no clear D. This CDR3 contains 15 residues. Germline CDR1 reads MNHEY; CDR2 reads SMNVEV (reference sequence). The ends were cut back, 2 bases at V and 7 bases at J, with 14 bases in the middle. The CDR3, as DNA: TGTGCCAGCAGTTTAAGTTCGCTCCCAGGCGGGGAGCTGTTTTTT. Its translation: CASSLSSLPGGELFF.

The CDR3 DNA follows: TGTGCTAGTGGTTTGGCTTTCAGGAGGGCTAACTATGGCTACACCTTC. It codes for CASGLAFRRANYGYTF. The rearrangement uses TRBV12-5 and TRBJ1-2; no firm D call. V shed 1 base and J shed 0 bases, with 12 bases lying between them. Germline V gives CDR1 LGHNT, CDR2 FRNRAP. This CDR3 comprises 16 residues. The whole variable domain, filled in from reference TRBV12-5 and TRBJ1-2, reads DARVTQTPRHKVTEMGQEVTMRCQPILGHNTVFWYRQTMMQGLELLAYFRNRAPLDDSGMPKDRFSAEMPDATLATLKIQPSEPRDSAVYFCASGLAFRRANYGYTFGSGTRLTVV.

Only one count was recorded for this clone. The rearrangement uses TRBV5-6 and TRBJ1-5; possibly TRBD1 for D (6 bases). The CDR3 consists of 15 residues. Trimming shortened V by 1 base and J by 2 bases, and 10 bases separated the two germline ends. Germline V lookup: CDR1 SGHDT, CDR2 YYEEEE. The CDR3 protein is CASSLRGLGNQPQHF. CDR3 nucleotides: TGTGCCAGCAGCTTGAGGGGGTTAGGCAATCAGCCCCAGCATTTT.

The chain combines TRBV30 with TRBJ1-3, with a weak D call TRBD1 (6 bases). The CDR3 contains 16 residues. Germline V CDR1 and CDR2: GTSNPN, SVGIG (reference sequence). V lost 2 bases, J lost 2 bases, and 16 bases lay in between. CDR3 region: CAWSLPGTMTGNTIYF. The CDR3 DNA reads TGTGCCTGGAGTCTCCCTGGGACAATGACTGGAAACACCATATATTTT.

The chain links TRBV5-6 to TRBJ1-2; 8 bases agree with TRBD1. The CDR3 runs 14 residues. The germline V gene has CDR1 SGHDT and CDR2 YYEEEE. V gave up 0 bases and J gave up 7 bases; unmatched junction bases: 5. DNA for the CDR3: TGTGCCAGCAGCTTGGTGGCAGGGGGCTTTGGCTACACCTTC. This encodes CASSLVAGGFGYTF.

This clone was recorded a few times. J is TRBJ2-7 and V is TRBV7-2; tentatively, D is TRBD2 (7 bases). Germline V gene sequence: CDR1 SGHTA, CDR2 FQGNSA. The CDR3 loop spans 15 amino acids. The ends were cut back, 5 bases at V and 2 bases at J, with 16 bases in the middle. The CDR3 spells CASSPVGGQPYEQYF. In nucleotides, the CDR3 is TGTGCCAGCAGCCCCGTCGGGGGGCAGCCCTACGAGCAGTACTTC.

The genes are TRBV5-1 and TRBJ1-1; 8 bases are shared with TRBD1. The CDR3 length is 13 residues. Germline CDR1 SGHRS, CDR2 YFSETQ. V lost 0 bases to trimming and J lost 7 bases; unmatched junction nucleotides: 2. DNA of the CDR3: TGCGCCAGCAGCTTGGGGACAGGGCTTGAAGCTTTCTTT. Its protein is CASSLGTGLEAFF.

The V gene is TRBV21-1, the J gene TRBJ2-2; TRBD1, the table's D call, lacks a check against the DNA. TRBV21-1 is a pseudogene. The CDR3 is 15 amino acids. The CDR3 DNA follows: TGTGCCAGCAGCGCCCGGGACAGGAACACCGGGGAGCTGTTTTTT. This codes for CASSARDRNTGELFF.

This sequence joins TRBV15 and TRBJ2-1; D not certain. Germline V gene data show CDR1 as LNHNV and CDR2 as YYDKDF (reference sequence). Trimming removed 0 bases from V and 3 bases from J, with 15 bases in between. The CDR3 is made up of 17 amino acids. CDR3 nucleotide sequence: TGTGCCACCAGCAGAGATAGGAGACGAGGAGACTACAATGAGCAGTTCTTC. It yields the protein CATSRDRRRGDYNEQFF.

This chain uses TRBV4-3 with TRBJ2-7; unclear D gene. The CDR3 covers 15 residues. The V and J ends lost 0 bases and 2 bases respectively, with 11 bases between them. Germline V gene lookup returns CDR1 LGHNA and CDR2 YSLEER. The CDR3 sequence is CASSQEPLGAYEQYF. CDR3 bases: TGCGCCAGCAGCCAAGAGCCTCTGGGCGCCTACGAGCAGTACTTC.

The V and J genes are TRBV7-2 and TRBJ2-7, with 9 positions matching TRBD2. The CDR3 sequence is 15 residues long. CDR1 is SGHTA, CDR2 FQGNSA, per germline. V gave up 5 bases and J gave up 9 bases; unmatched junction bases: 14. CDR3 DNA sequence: TGTGCCAGCAGCGAAGCGGGACTAGCAACGGGGGGGCAGTACTTC. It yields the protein CASSEAGLATGGQYF.

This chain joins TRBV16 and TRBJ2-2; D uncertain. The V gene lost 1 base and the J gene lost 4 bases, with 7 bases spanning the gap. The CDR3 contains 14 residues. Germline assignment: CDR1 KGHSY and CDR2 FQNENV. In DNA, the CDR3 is TGTGCCAGCAGCCAATATCCTTTCACCGGGGAGCTGTTTTTT. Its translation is CASSQYPFTGELFF.

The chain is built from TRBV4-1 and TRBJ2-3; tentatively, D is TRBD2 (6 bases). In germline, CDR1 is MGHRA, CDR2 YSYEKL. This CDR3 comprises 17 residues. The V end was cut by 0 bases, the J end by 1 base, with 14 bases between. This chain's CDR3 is CASSQDGGSSGTDTQYF. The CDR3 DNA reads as TGCGCCAGCAGCCAAGATGGGGGGTCCTCAGGCACAGATACGCAGTATTTT.

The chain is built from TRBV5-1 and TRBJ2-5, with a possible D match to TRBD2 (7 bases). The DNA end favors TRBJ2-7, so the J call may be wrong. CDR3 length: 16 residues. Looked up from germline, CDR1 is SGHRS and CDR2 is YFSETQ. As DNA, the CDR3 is TGCGCCAGCAGCTCCCGCCTTCAGGGGAGGGGCTACGAGCAGTACTTC. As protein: CASSSRLQGRGYEQYF.

The CDR3 DNA sequence: TGTGCCAGCAGCTTAGCGGGGGCCTATACGCAGTATTTT. Translating it yields CASSLAGAYTQYF. The V gene is TRBV7-2, the J gene TRBJ2-3; TRBD1 might be the D (6 bases). The germline V gene encodes CDR1 SGHTA and CDR2 FQGNSA. V lost 0 bases and J 7 bases, leaving 8 bases between the germline ends. The CDR3 spans 13 residues.

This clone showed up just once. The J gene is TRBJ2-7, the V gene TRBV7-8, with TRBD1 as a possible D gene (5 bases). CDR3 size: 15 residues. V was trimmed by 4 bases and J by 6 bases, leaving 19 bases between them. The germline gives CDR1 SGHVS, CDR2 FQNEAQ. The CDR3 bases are TGTGCCAGCAGCTCCAGCAGGGCTCCTAGTCGCGAGCAGTACTTC. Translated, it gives CASSSSRAPSREQYF.